Described below is a single T cell receptor beta chain sequence and its context. The antigen is unknown. This sample was included in a study of cytotoxic CD8 clonotypes in ibrutinib-treated CLL. Study-wide background: There were, on average, 255,043 productive templates and tens of thousands of productive rearrangements per sample.

The study's findings and limits: In comparison with age-matched healthy donors, baseline clonality was higher and tracked circulating CD8+ T-cell counts. Clonality increased at ibrutinib response, then returned toward baseline at progression.

The table came from immunoSEQ multiplex PCR; TCRdb's copy has only in-frame clones and leaves some out. The sample includes about 300,000 clones, approximately 76% of them seen just once. V lost 4 bases, J lost 3 bases, and 4 bases stayed unmatched. In germline, CDR1 is MGHRA, CDR2 YSYEKL. The CDR3 covers 14 residues. The chain combines TRBV4-1 with TRBJ2-7; TRBD1 matches at 9 bases. The TCR comes from a human donor with chronic lymphocytic leukemia. Sample: PBMCs, taken at disease progression, from a patient treated with ibrutinib. The CDR3 spells CASSLADRGYEQYF. The CDR3 DNA reads as TGCGCCAGCAGCCTCGCGGACAGGGGCTACGAGCAGTACTTC.